This is a list of T cell receptor beta chains from one sample in a study of T cell responses to AZD1222 COVID-19 vaccine. Data came from immunoSEQ multiplex PCR; TCRdb stores just in-frame clones and leaves some out. Here the sample spans about 140,000 clones, under 95% being singletons. The sequences come from peripheral blood, collected on day 0 of AZD1222 vaccination. Source of these receptors: an adult in good health. CDR3s include the opening cysteine and the closing phenylalanine or tryptophan. D genes are given only for firm matches. A row's size may be missing; if present it is once, few, many or a size class.

>14|TRBJ1-3|.|TRBV11-1|TRBD1
CASSFGQGGNTIYF
TGTGCCAGCAGCTTCGGACAGGGGGGAAACACCATATATTTT
>16|TRBJ2-1|.|TRBV15|TRBD2
CATSPSRLAGKNEQFF
TGTGCCACCAGCCCGAGCCGACTAGCGGGAAAGAATGAGCAGTTCTTC
>12|TRBJ1-1|.|TRBV7-3|.
CASQGWGTEAFF
TGTGCCAGTCAGGGTTGGGGGACTGAAGCTTTCTTT
>13|TRBJ1-6|few|TRBV6-5|.
CASRGQTNSPLHF
TGTGCCAGCAGGGGACAAACCAATTCACCCCTCCACTTT
>13|TRBJ2-1|few|TRBV7-2|.
CASSSSSYNEQFF
TGTGCCAGCAGCTCCTCCTCCTACAATGAGCAGTTCTTC
>12|TRBJ2-7|.|TRBV10-3|TRBD2
CAINRGGLEQYF
TGTGCCATCAATCGGGGGGGGCTCGAGCAGTACTTC
>14|TRBJ1-1|.|TRBV2|.
CASSPEGGGTEAFF
TGTGCCAGCAGCCCAGAGGGGGGGGGCACTGAAGCTTTCTTT
>15|TRBJ2-7|.|TRBV4-1|.
CASSHQAVPGNEQYF
TGCGCCAGCAGCCATCAGGCGGTGCCAGGGAACGAGCAGTACTTC
>14|TRBJ2-7|.|TRBV19|TRBD1
CASKGTGGSYEQYF
TGTGCCAGTAAGGGGACAGGGGGCTCCTACGAGCAGTACTTC
>14|TRBJ1-4|.|TRBV19|.
CASRGPATNEKLFF
TGTGCCAGTAGGGGACCCGCAACTAATGAAAAACTGTTTTTT
>14|TRBJ2-7|.|TRBV5-5|TRBD2
CASGSESGIGEQYF
TGTGCCAGCGGTTCAGAGAGCGGGATAGGGGAGCAGTACTTC
>11|TRBJ2-5|.|TRBV18|.
CASSPPGAQYF
TGTGCCAGCTCACCCCCTGGGGCCCAGTACTTC
>15|TRBJ2-1|.|TRBV2|.
CASKRMTGLDNEQFF
TGTGCCAGCAAGCGAATGACAGGTCTGGACAATGAGCAGTTCTTC
>12|TRBJ1-4|.|TRBV6-2/TRBV6-3|.
CASSYSSMRLFF
TGTGCCAGCAGTTACTCTAGCATGCGGCTGTTTTTT
>14|TRBJ2-2|.|TRBV14|.
CASSQDLWSGELFF
TGTGCCAGCAGCCAAGATCTATGGTCCGGGGAGCTGTTTTTT
>13|TRBJ2-5|.|TRBV7-2|.
CASSAARAETQYF
TGTGCCAGCAGCGCGGCAAGGGCGGAGACCCAGTACTTC
>15|TRBJ2-2|.|TRBV11-2|.
CASSLVVGMAGELFF
TGTGCCAGCAGCTTAGTAGTCGGGATGGCCGGGGAGCTGTTTTTT
>16|TRBJ1-2|.|TRBV4-1|.
CASSQDSAGIMGGYTF
TGCGCCAGCAGCCAAGATTCCGCAGGGATAATGGGTGGCTACACCTTC
>12|TRBJ2-4|.|TRBV25-1|.
CATELAKNIQYF
TGTGCCACCGAGCTAGCCAAAAACATTCAGTACTTC
>16|TRBJ1-5|.|TRBV6-1|.
CASSEAGGGSNQPQHF
TGTGCCAGCAGTGAAGCTGGGGGGGGAAGCAATCAGCCCCAGCATTTT
>15|TRBJ2-1|.|TRBV24-1|TRBD2
CATQEGTSVYNEQFF
TGTGCCACCCAGGAGGGGACTAGCGTTTACAATGAGCAGTTCTTC
>16|TRBJ1-3|few|TRBV7-6|.
CASSLGYRESGNTIYF
TGTGCCAGCAGCTTAGGTTACAGGGAGTCCGGAAACACCATATATTTT
>13|TRBJ2-1|.|TRBV7-9|.
CASSFEVVDEQFF
TGTGCCAGCAGCTTTGAGGTAGTCGATGAGCAGTTCTTC
>12|TRBJ1-1|.|TRBV10-3|.
CAISVGGTEAFF
TGTGCCATCAGTGTCGGCGGCACTGAAGCTTTCTTT
>15|TRBJ1-3|.|TRBV6-5|.
CASSSDENPGNTIYF
TGTGCCAGCAGTTCCGATGAGAACCCAGGAAACACCATATATTTT
>15|TRBJ2-7|once|TRBV10-3|TRBD1
CAISESNDRGYEQYF
TGTGCCATCAGTGAGTCGAACGACAGGGGCTACGAGCAGTACTTC
>17|TRBJ1-6|many|TRBV28|TRBD1
CASRASTGGQGNSPLHF
TGTGCCAGCAGGGCCTCGACAGGGGGCCAGGGTAATTCACCCCTCCACTTT
>15|TRBJ2-1|.|TRBV11-3|TRBD1
CASSLGQGSANEQFF
TGTGCCAGCAGCTTGGGACAGGGGTCCGCGAATGAGCAGTTCTTC
>14|TRBJ1-1|.|TRBV2|.
CASSEGRGWTEAFF
TGTGCCAGCAGTGAGGGGAGGGGGTGGACTGAAGCTTTCTTT
>16|TRBJ1-6|.|TRBV10-3|TRBD1
CAISPDRVDYNSPLHF
TGTGCCATCAGTCCCGACAGGGTGGACTATAATTCACCCCTCCACTTT
>18|TRBJ2-7|.|TRBV28|TRBD1
CASSLNRGRNWIQPEQYF
TGTGCCAGCAGTTTAAACAGGGGGCGCAATTGGATTCAACCCGAGCAGTACTTC
>13|TRBJ2-7|.|TRBV9|.
CASSVYLEGEQYF
TGTGCCAGCAGCGTTTATCTGGAGGGGGAGCAGTACTTC
>12|TRBJ1-5|.|TRBV28|.
CASKGENQPQHF
TGTGCCAGCAAGGGGGAGAATCAGCCCCAGCATTTT
>13|TRBJ1-5|.|TRBV14|.
CASYGTPHQPQHF
TGTGCCAGCTACGGGACACCCCATCAGCCCCAGCATTTT